These 26 T cell receptor beta chains share one sample of origin, sequenced in a study. MiXCR was run by TCRdb on the 5' RACE reads, yielding one entry per CDR3 protein. The repertoire includes some 57,000 distinct CDR3 sequences, approximately 17% of them detected once, and under 2.5% sits in the top ten. What was sequenced was naive CD4+ T cells sorted from blood. Subset noted: naive CD4+ T cells, CD4+CD45RA+CD25-. These receptors all come from a female donor with breast cancer.

This clonotype was seen many times. The chain couples TRBV3-1 to TRBJ2-3, with a possible D match to TRBD2 (5 bases). The CDR3 sequence is 16 residues long. Trimming took off 0 bases at V and 5 bases at J, with 15 bases between the two ends. CDR1 and CDR2 from the germline V gene are LGHDT and YNNKEL (reference sequence). The chain's CDR3 is CASSQDTSGRRDTQYF. CDR3 bases: TGTGCCAGCAGCCAAGATACGAGCGGTAGGCGAGATACGCAGTATTTT.

The table lists this clonotype with many counts. The rearrangement links TRBV5-1 to TRBJ2-5; 7 nucleotides match TRBD1. V was pared by 4 bases and J by 2 bases, with 8 bases of the junction left unmatched. This CDR3 spans 15 amino acids. Germline-derived CDR1 and CDR2 are SGHRS and YFSETQ. For the CDR3, the DNA is TGCGCCAGCAGCACCTGGGGACAGCTTCAAGAGACCCAGTACTTC. It translates to CASSTWGQLQETQYF.

Many counts were recorded for this clonotype. V and J are TRBV7-8 and TRBJ1-3; D gene unclear. The CDR3 is 15 amino acids. The ends were cut back, 1 base at V and 0 bases at J, with 7 bases in the middle. Germline lookup yields CDR1 SGHVS and CDR2 FQNEAQ. CDR3 DNA sequence: TGTGCCAGCAGCTTAGGAGGCAACTCTGGAAACACCATATATTTT. Translating gives CASSLGGNSGNTIYF.

This chain uses TRBV6-1 with TRBJ2-3, with D tentatively TRBD2 (6 bases). Trimming took 8 bases from V and 6 from J, leaving 21 bases between them. This CDR3 spans 15 amino acids. CDR1 is MNHNS and CDR2 is SASEGT in the germline V gene. In DNA, the CDR3 is TGTGCCAGCCATTACGGGACTCACGGCGGGGATACGCAGTATTTT. Translating it yields CASHYGTHGGDTQYF.

The chain employs TRBV2 and TRBJ2-7; 7 nucleotides align to TRBD2. Germline trimming cut 6 bases from V and 0 bases from J; bases unmatched to any gene: 5. Germline V CDR1 and CDR2: SNHLY, FYNNEI. The CDR3 extends over 14 amino acids. This chain's CDR3 is CASRGGTLSYEQYF. Here the CDR3 DNA reads TGTGCCAGCAGGGGGGGGACGCTCTCCTACGAGCAGTACTTC.

This clonotype has a handful of counts. V gene TRBV29-1 combines with J gene TRBJ2-7, with TRBD2 as a possible D gene (6 bases). The CDR3 spans 14 residues. With 6 bases removed from V and 1 base from J, the gap between germline ends came to 16 bases. Germline assignment: CDR1 SQVTM and CDR2 ANQGSEA. CDR3 DNA sequence: TGCAGCGTCGACTCCCCCAGCGGGTCCTACGAGCAGTACTTC. It specifies CSVDSPSGSYEQYF.

This clonotype is termed medium-sized (0.01 to 0.1%). The genes are TRBV18 and TRBJ1-2; TRBD1 matches 8 bases. Looked up from germline, CDR1 is KGHSH and CDR2 is LQKENI. V trimming: 5 bases; J trimming: 6 bases; junction bases outside the gene matches: 2. CDR3 size: 12 residues. The chain's CDR3 is CASSKDRDGYTF. CDR3 bases: TGTGCCAGCTCAAAGGACAGGGATGGCTACACCTTC.

The chain carries TRBV7-9 and TRBJ2-1; 11 nucleotides line up with TRBD2. The CDR3 has 16 amino acids. V lost 6 bases, J lost 0 bases, and 4 bases stayed unmatched. Germline CDR1 is SEHNR and CDR2 is FQNEAQ (reference sequence). The CDR3 loop reads CASRDSGGASYNEQFF. CDR3 nucleotides: TGTGCCAGCAGGGATAGCGGGGGGGCCTCCTACAATGAGCAGTTCTTC.

The rearrangement uses TRBV7-2 and TRBJ2-1; 16 bases align to TRBD2. V trimming: 0 bases; J trimming: 9 bases; junction bases outside the gene matches: 5. Germline CDR1 is SGHTA and CDR2 is FQGNSA. The CDR3 spans 17 residues. The CDR3 region has the DNA TGTGCCAGCAGCTTAGCCGGGACTAGCGGGGGGGCTGGTGAGCAGTTCTTC. This encodes CASSLAGTSGGAGEQFF.

This clonotype occurred a few times. CDR3 residues: CASSLRGLASDEQFF. In nucleotides, the CDR3 is TGTGCCAGCAGCTTAAGAGGCCTAGCTAGCGATGAGCAGTTCTTC. The rearrangement links TRBV7-3 to TRBJ2-1; D is possibly TRBD2 (6 bases). V dropped 1 base and J dropped 8 bases, with 15 bases sitting between them. Germline loops: CDR1 SGHTA, CDR2 FQGTGA. CDR3 length equals 15 residues.

The chain joins TRBV4-3 to TRBJ1-4; TRBD1 matches at 7 bases. The CDR3 is 17 amino acids. Germline V gene sequence: CDR1 LGHNA, CDR2 YSLEER. Germline trimming cut 4 bases from V and 0 bases from J; bases unmatched to any gene: 8. CDR3 in amino acids: CASSPGQSTATNEKLFF. The CDR3 nucleotides are TGCGCCAGCAGCCCGGGACAGTCGACTGCAACTAATGAAAAACTGTTTTTT.

This chain links TRBV9 with TRBJ1-1, with a weak D call TRBD1 (5 bases). V gave up 3 bases and J gave up 0 bases, with 15 bases separating them. The CDR3 totals 16 residues. Germline V gene lookup returns CDR1 SGDLS and CDR2 YYNGEE. The CDR3 coding sequence is TGTGCCAGCAGCGGGCAAACTGGACAAATGAACACTGAAGCTTTCTTT. This encodes CASSGQTGQMNTEAFF.

As regards this clonotype: A much larger clone differs by one base, so this may be a read error. The CDR3 here is CASNTQVFNTEAFF. The DNA of the CDR3 is TGTGCCAGCAATACACAAGTATTCAACACTGAAGCTTTCTTT. V usage is TRBV6-6 and J usage is TRBJ1-1; D remains unclear. CDR3 length equals 14 residues. V shed 7 bases and J shed 2 bases, with 14 bases lying between them. CDR1 and CDR2 (germline): MNHNY, SVGAGI (reference sequence).

This clonotype came up a few times. The chain couples TRBV24-1 to TRBJ2-2; the match to TRBD2 covers 7 bases. The germline V gene has CDR1 KGHDR and CDR2 SFDVKD. V dropped 7 bases and J dropped 0; count of bases not matched to a gene: 7. The CDR3 totals 16 residues. The CDR3 loop is CATSRPGGANTGELFF. CDR3 DNA: TGTGCCACCAGCCGACCGGGAGGCGCGAACACCGGGGAGCTGTTTTTT.

This chain's CDR3 is CASKKGQDLSYGYTF. The CDR3, as DNA: TGCGCCAGCAAAAAGGGGCAGGATTTATCCTATGGCTACACCTTC. The J gene is TRBJ1-2, the V gene TRBV10-2, with a tentative D call TRBD1 (5 bases). The CDR3 totals 15 residues. Germline lookup yields CDR1 WSHSY and CDR2 SAAADI. V was pared by 7 bases and J by 4 bases, with 19 bases between.

Of note for this clonotype: A much larger clone differs from this one at a single base, so this may be a read error. The rearrangement joins TRBV20-1 to TRBJ2-1; D unclear. Germline assignment: CDR1 DFQATT and CDR2 SNEGSKA (reference sequence). The CDR3 runs 12 residues. CDR3 sequence: CSASGPNNELFF. The CDR3 DNA follows: TGCAGTGCTAGCGGTCCTAACAATGAGCTGTTCTTC.

The chain couples TRBV5-6 to TRBJ2-7; TRBD1 agrees at 9 bases. The germline gives CDR1 SGHDT, CDR2 YYEEEE. The CDR3 is 16 residues long. J gave up 3 bases and V 1 base, and 8 bases lay outside the gene matches. CDR3 amino acids: CASSLRQGDVGYEQYF. The CDR3 nucleotides read TGTGCCAGCAGCTTGAGACAGGGGGACGTCGGCTACGAGCAGTACTTC. The entire variable domain, with the rest obtained from reference TRBV5-6 and TRBJ2-7, is as follows: DAGVTQSPTHLIKTRGQQVTLRCSPKSGHDTVSWYQQALGQGPQFIFQYYEEEERQRGNFPDRFSGHQFPNYSSELNVNALLLGDSALYLCASSLRQGDVGYEQYFGPGTRLTVT.

V gene TRBV5-1 combines with J gene TRBJ2-7, with 7 bases fitting TRBD2. Per the germline V gene, CDR1 is SGHRS and CDR2 is YFSETQ. V trimming: 1 base; J trimming: 8 bases; junction bases outside the gene matches: 12. The CDR3 runs 15 residues. The CDR3 DNA sequence: TGCGCCAGCAGCTTGAGGGAACGGGGAGGGGAAAAGCAGTACTTC. This gives the protein CASSLRERGGEKQYF.

This clonotype was found a few times. The chain carries TRBV5-5 and TRBJ2-2, with 11 nucleotides matching TRBD1. CDR3 size: 16 residues. With 3 bases clipped from V and 3 bases from J, the junction kept 4 bases outside the gene matches. Germline V gene sequence: CDR1 SGHKS, CDR2 YYEKEE (reference sequence). CDR3 region: CASSWRTGGYTGELFF. In DNA form, the CDR3 reads TGTGCCAGCAGCTGGAGGACAGGGGGCTACACCGGGGAGCTGTTTTTT.

This chain uses TRBV28 with TRBJ1-4; perhaps TRBD1 as D (6 bases). This CDR3 region has 15 residues. Germline-derived CDR1 and CDR2 are MDHEN and SYDVKM. The V end lost 8 bases, the J end lost 1 base, and 14 bases lay between the germline ends. DNA for the CDR3: TGTGCCAGCTTCGAGGGGGGAGTAACTAATGAAAAACTGTTTTTT. Protein: CASFEGGVTNEKLFF.

This clonotype occurred a few times. The chain uses TRBV20-1 and TRBJ2-1; 9 bases match TRBD1. Germline lookup yields CDR1 DFQATT and CDR2 SNEGSKA (reference sequence). The J segment lost 3 bases and the V segment lost 4 bases, leaving 4 bases of the junction unmatched. The CDR3 length is 14 residues. The CDR3 sequence: CSATGTGIYNEQFF. Written as DNA, the CDR3 is TGCAGTGCTACCGGGACAGGGATCTACAATGAGCAGTTCTTC.

Points on this clonotype: One junction end disagrees with the germline gene, perhaps due to a read error. The chain is built from TRBV12-3 or TRBV12-4 and TRBJ1-5; D is possibly TRBD1 (6 bases). The CDR3 has 13 residues. The CDR3 DNA follows: TGTGCCAGCAGGGGACACGTCAATCAGCCCCGGCATTTT. Residues: CASRGHVNQPRHF.

The chain is built from TRBV5-1 and TRBJ2-1, with D perhaps TRBD2 (6 bases). The CDR3 consists of 16 residues. In germline, CDR1 is SGHRS, CDR2 YFSETQ. The germline V and J ends were trimmed by 0 bases and 4 bases, with 14 bases remaining between them. CDR3 DNA sequence: TGCGCCAGCAGCTTGGTGCCTGCGGGAATGTACAATGAGCAGTTCTTC. Protein sequence: CASSLVPAGMYNEQFF.

Many counts were recorded for this clonotype. CDR3 in DNA: TGTGCCAGCAGCTTAGCTGGCGGGAGCACAGATACGCAGTATTTT. Amino acids: CASSLAGGSTDTQYF. The chain uses TRBV7-6 and TRBJ2-3; maybe TRBD2 (5 bases). This CDR3 has 15 residues. Germline V gives CDR1 SGHVS, CDR2 FNYEAQ. V shed 0 bases and J shed 0 bases, with 7 bases lying between them.

By proportion, this clonotype is medium-sized. The chain carries TRBV29-1 and TRBJ2-5; TRBD1 matches 8 bases. The CDR3 has 14 amino acids. V lost 3 bases and J lost 5; bases outside the gene matches: 8. Per germline, CDR1 SQVTM and CDR2 ANQGSEA. The CDR3 here is CSVDGAGGTETQYF. The CDR3 DNA sequence: TGCAGCGTTGATGGGGCAGGGGGCACGGAGACCCAGTACTTC.

CDR3 region: CASNEGDQPQHF. CDR3 DNA: TGTGCCAGCAACGAGGGAGATCAGCCCCAGCATTTT. The rearrangement links TRBV2 to TRBJ1-5; D not resolved. V was pared by 7 bases and J by 5 bases, with 9 bases between. CDR1 SNHLY and CDR2 FYNNEI come from the germline V gene. This CDR3 is built from 12 residues.